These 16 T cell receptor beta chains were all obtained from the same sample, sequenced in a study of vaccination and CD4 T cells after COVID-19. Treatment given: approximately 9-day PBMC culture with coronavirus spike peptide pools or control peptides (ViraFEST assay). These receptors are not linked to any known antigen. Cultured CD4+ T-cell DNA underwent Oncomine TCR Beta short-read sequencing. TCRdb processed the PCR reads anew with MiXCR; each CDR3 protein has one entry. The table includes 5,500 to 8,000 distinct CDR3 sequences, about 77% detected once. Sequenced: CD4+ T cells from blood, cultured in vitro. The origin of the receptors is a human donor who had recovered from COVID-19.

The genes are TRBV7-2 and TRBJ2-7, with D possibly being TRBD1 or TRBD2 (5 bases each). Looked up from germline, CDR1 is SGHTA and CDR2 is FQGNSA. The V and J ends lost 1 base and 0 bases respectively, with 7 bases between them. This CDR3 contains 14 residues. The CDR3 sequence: CASSLGGFSYEQYF. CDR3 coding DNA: TGTGCCAGCAGCTTAGGGGGGTTCTCCTACGAGCAGTACTTC.

CDR3 nucleotide sequence: TGTGCCAGCAGTGGTCCAGGGAGCACCCAGCCCCAGCATTTT. It codes for CASSGPGSTQPQHF. This chain uses TRBV2 with TRBJ1-5, with TRBD1 as a possible D gene (5 bases). The CDR3 is made up of 14 amino acids. Trimming left V 4 bases short and J 7 bases short, with 14 bases between. The germline V gene encodes CDR1 SNHLY and CDR2 FYNNEI. Combining the CDR3 with reference TRBV2 and TRBJ1-5 gives the whole variable domain EPEVTQTPSHQVTQMGQEVILRCVPISNHLYFYWYRQILGQKVEFLVSFYNNEISEKSEIFDDQFSVERPDGSNFTLKIRSTKLEDSAMYFCASSGPGSTQPQHFGDGTRLSIL.

CDR3 region: CASSYAGTPNTEAFF. DNA for the CDR3: TGTGCCAGCAGCTATGCCGGGACCCCTAACACTGAAGCTTTCTTT. The V call is TRBV5-4, the J call TRBJ1-1; D possibly corresponds to TRBD1 (5 bases). There are 15 residues in the CDR3. V lost 3 bases and J 2 bases, leaving 14 bases between the germline ends. CDR1 and CDR2 from the germline V gene are SGHNT and YYREEE (reference sequence).

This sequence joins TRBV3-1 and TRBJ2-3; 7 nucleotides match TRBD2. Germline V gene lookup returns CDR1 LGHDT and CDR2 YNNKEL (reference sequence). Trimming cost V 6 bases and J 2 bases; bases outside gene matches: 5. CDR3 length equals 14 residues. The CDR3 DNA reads TGTGCCAGCAGGAAACGGGGGGACACAGATACGCAGTATTTT. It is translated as CASRKRGDTDTQYF.

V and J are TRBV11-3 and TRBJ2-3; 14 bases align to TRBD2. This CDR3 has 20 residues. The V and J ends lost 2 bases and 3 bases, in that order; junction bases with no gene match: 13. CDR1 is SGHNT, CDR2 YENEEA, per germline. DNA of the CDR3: TGTGCCAGCAGCTTAAGAGGGGGACTAGCGGGGGCCTTTACAACAGATACGCAGTATTTT. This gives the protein CASSLRGGLAGAFTTDTQYF.

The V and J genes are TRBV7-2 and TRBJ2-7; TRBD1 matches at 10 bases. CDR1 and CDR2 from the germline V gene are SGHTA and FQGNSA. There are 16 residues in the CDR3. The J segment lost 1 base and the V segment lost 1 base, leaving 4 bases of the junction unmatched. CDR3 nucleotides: TGTGCCAGCAGCTTAGTGCCGGGACAGGGGTCCTACGAGCAGTACTTC. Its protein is CASSLVPGQGSYEQYF.

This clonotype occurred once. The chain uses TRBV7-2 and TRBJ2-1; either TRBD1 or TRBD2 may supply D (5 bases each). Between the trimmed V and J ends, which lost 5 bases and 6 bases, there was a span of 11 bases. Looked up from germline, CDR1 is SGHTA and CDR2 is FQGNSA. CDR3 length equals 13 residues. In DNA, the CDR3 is TGTGCCAGCAGCACCGGGGCGCGCAATGAGCAGTTCTTC. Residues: CASSTGARNEQFF.

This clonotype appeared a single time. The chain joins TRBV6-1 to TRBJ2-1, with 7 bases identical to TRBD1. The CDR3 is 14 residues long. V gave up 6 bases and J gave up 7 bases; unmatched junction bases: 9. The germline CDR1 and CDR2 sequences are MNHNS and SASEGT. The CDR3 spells CASRPDRVVNEQFF. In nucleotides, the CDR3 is TGTGCCAGCAGACCCGACAGGGTTGTGAATGAGCAGTTCTTC.

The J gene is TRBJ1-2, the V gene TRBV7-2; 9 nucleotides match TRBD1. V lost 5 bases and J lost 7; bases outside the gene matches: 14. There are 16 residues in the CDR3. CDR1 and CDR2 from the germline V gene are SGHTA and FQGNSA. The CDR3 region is CASSPRSSTGGVGYTF. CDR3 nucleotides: TGTGCCAGCAGCCCCCGAAGTAGTACAGGGGGCGTTGGCTACACCTTC.

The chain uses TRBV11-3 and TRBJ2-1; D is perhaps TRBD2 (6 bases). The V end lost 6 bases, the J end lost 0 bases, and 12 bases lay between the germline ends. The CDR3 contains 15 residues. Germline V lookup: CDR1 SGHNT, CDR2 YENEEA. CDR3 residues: CASRSGRNSYNEQFF. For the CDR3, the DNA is TGTGCCAGCAGGTCAGGGAGGAACTCCTACAATGAGCAGTTCTTC.

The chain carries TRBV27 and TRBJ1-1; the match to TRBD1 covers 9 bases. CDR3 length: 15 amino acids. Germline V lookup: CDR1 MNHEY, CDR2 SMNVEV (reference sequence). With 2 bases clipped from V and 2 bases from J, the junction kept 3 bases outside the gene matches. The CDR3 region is CASSLGQGINTEAFF. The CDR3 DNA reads TGTGCCAGCAGTTTAGGACAGGGGATAAACACTGAAGCTTTCTTT.

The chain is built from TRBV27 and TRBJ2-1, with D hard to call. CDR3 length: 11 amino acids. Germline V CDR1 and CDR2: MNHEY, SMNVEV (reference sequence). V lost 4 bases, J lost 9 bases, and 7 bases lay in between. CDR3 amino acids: CASSSMFEQFF. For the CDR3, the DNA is TGTGCCAGCAGTTCCATGTTTGAGCAGTTCTTC.

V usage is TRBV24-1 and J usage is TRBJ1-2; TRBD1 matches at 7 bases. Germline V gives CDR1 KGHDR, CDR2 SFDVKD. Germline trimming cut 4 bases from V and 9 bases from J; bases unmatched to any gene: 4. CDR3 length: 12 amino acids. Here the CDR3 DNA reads TGTGCCACCAGTGAGAGACAGGGTAGCTACACCTTC. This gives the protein CATSERQGSYTF.

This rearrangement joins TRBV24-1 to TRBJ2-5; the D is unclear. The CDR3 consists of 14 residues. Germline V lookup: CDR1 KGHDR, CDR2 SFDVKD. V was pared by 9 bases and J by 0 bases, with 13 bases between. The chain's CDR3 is CATSEEKDQETQYF. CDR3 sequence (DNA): TGTGCCACCTCAGAGGAGAAGGACCAAGAGACCCAGTACTTC.

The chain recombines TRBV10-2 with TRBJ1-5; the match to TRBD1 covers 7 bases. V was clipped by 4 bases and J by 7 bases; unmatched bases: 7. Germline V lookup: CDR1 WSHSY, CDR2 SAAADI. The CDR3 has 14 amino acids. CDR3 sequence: CASSGQGGGQPQHF. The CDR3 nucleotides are TGCGCCAGCAGTGGACAGGGAGGAGGACAGCCCCAGCATTTT.

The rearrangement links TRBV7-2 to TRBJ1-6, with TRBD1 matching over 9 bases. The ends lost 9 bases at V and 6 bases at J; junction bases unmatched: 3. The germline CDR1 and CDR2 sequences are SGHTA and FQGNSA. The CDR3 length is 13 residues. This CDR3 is CARGTGFNSPLHF. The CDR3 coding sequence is TGTGCCAGGGGGACAGGGTTTAATTCACCCCTCCACTTT.